This is a list of T cell receptor beta chains from one sample in a study of T cells in Graves' hyperthyroidism and ophthalmopathy. TCRdb used MiXCR to reprocess the multiplex PCR reads, holding one entry per CDR3 protein. The sample consists of tens of thousands of distinct CDR3 sequences, roughly 58% of them appearing once. What was sequenced was blood. These receptors were taken from an older woman with Graves' ophthalmopathy. Both conserved end residues are part of each CDR3. The D gene is left open where the match is weak. Rows give clone size only sometimes, using once, few, many, or a class for an expanded clone.

TRBJ2-3 . TRBV6-1 many TGTGCCAGCAGTGAAGCTCCACCTACCAGCACAGATACGCAGTATTTT CASSEAPPTSTDTQYF
TRBJ2-3 . TRBV19 many TGTGCCAGTAGCCGACGGACAGTCCCCACAGATACGCAGTATTTT CASSRRTVPTDTQYF
TRBJ2-5 TRBD2 TRBV20-1 many TGCAGTGCCAGACTAGCGGGGGGCTTCCAAGAGACCCAGTACTTC CSARLAGGFQETQYF
TRBJ2-5 . TRBV12-3/TRBV12-4 many TGTGCCAGCACCCCAGGAGAGACCCAGTACTTC CASTPGETQYF
TRBJ2-3 TRBD2 TRBV20-1 medium-sized TGCAGTGCTTTCGCCGGGACTAGCGACACAGATACGCAGTATTTT CSAFAGTSDTDTQYF
TRBJ2-5 . TRBV20-1 . TGCAGTGCTAGAGATTTGCAGGGGGGGAGGCTAGCGGGAGAGACCCAGTACTTC CSARDLQGGRLAGETQYF
TRBJ2-7 TRBD2 TRBV20-1 . TGCAGTGCTAGATTGGCTAGCGGGAGTACCTACGAGCAGTACTTC CSARLASGSTYEQYF
TRBJ2-7 . TRBV12-3/TRBV12-4 many TGTGCCAGCAGTTGGGGCGATCTCGAGCAGTACTTC CASSWGDLEQYF
TRBJ1-5 TRBD1 TRBV6-4 . TGTGCCAGCCGGTACGCACAGGGGAGGGGGAATCAGCCCCAGCATTTT CASRYAQGRGNQPQHF
TRBJ2-3 . TRBV7-3 . TGTGCCAGCAGCCCACAGGTGAAAGGGGGCACAGATACGCAGTATTTT CASSPQVKGGTDTQYF
TRBJ2-5 . TRBV11-2 many TGTGCCAGCAGCTTAGGAGTTATTAGTACGGAGACCCAGTACTTC CASSLGVISTETQYF
TRBJ2-7 . TRBV20-1 . TGCAGTGCTTCAGGGGCCCCCTACGAGCAGTACTTC CSASGAPYEQYF
TRBJ2-3 . TRBV20-1 . TGCGGTGGGGTGAGGTCCACAGATACGCAGTATTTT CGGVRSTDTQYF
TRBJ1-2 TRBD1 TRBV5-1 . TGCGCCGGCTGTCTAGGGACAGGGGTCCCTGGCCACACCTTC CAGCLGTGVPGHTF
TRBJ2-3 TRBD2 TRBV5-4 . TGTGCCAGCAGCCCTCCGACTAGCGGGACCACAGATACGCAGTATTTT CASSPPTSGTTDTQYF
TRBJ2-6 . TRBV10-1 once TGCGCCAGCAGTGGAGGGGATAGGGCCAACGTCCTGACTTTC CASSGGDRANVLTF
TRBJ1-5 . TRBV3-1 many TGTGCCAGCAGCCAGGTACAGGTCGCGCCCCAGCATTTT CASSQVQVAPQHF
TRBJ2-7 TRBD2 TRBV7-6 . TGTGCCAGCAGCTCGGGACTAGCGGGAGGGGATTGGCAGTACTTC CASSSGLAGGDWQYF
TRBJ1-2 TRBD1 TRBV19 . TGTGCCAGTAGTTTCCCGACAGGGGGCGCCTATGGCTACACCTTC CASSFPTGGAYGYTF
TRBJ2-1 TRBD1 TRBV5-8 many TGTGCCAGCAGCTCCCGGGACAGGGCCAATGAGCAGTTCTTC CASSSRDRANEQFF
TRBJ1-6 . TRBV18 many TGTGCCAGCTCGGAATATAATTCACCCCTCCACTTT CASSEYNSPLHF
TRBJ2-1 . TRBV7-2 . TGTGCCAGCAGCCAGGACAGCAATGAGCAGTTCTTC CASSQDSNEQFF
TRBJ2-1 . TRBV24-1 . TGTGCCACCAGTGATTCGGGACTGGAAGGGAGGGAGCAGTTCTTC CATSDSGLEGREQFF
TRBJ2-2 TRBD1 TRBV19 . TGTGCCACCACAGGGACAGGGACGAACACCGGGGAGCTGTTTTTT CATTGTGTNTGELFF
TRBJ2-1 . TRBV6-1 . TGCGCCGGCAGTTTAAGTCACAATGAGCAGTTCTTC CAGSLSHNEQFF
TRBJ2-2 TRBD1 TRBV13 . TGTGCCAGCAGCTTAGCGGGACAGGGAGTTACCGGGGAGCTGTTTTTT CASSLAGQGVTGELFF
TRBJ2-7 TRBD1 TRBV5-8 many TGTGCCAGCAGCAGTGGACAGGGGCGCTACGAGCAGTACTTC CASSSGQGRYEQYF
TRBJ2-1 TRBD1 TRBV6-4 . TGTGCCAGCAGTGGACAGGGGGCGGTGGATGAGCAGTTCTTC CASSGQGAVDEQFF
TRBJ1-5 TRBD1 TRBV7-9 once TGTGCCAGCCGGGTAGACAGGGGTCCTGGGGGCTACAGCAATCAGCCCCAGCATTTT CASRVDRGPGGYSNQPQHF
TRBJ1-1 . TRBV29-1 few TGCAGCGTTGTCCCGTTCGTAGGGACTGAAGCTTTCTTT CSVVPFVGTEAFF
TRBJ2-5 TRBD2 TRBV11-3 . TGTGCCAGCACTCAAAAAGGTGTCAGGGAGGGAGAGACCCAGTACTTC CASTQKGVREGETQYF
TRBJ1-5 . TRBV20-1 . TGCAGTGCTAGTGGACTAGCGGGGGTAGGTGATCAGCATTTT CSASGLAGVGDQHF
TRBJ2-3 TRBD1 TRBV20-1 many TGCAGTGCTAGAGGCCAGACAGGGAAATCAGATACGCAGTATTTT CSARGQTGKSDTQYF
TRBJ1-5 TRBD1 TRBV3-1 many TGTGCCAGCAGCAAAACAGGGGACGTCTATCAGCCCCAGCATTTT CASSKTGDVYQPQHF
TRBJ2-3 . TRBV29-1 few TGCAGCGTGGACGGACGCACAGATACGCAGTATTTT CSVDGRTDTQYF
TRBJ1-1 TRBD1 TRBV3-1 many TGTGCCAGCAGCCATCGAGTAGGACAGGGAGGAACTGAAGCTTTCTTT CASSHRVGQGGTEAFF
TRBJ2-4 . TRBV9 many TGTGCCAGCAGACGGTGGCTTAGGTCGGTCATTCAGTACTTC CASRRWLRSVIQYF
TRBJ1-1 TRBD1 TRBV25-1 medium-sized TGTGCCAGCAGTGGAAACAGGGGAAACACTGAAGCTTTCTTT CASSGNRGNTEAFF
TRBJ2-1 TRBD2 TRBV10-1 many TGCGCCAGCAGTCAGGGACTAGCGGGGGCCCCCTACAATGAGCAGTTCTTC CASSQGLAGAPYNEQFF
TRBJ1-5 . TRBV19 many TGTGCCAGTAGTAAACTCCAGGGGAGAGCAAGCAATCAGCCCCAGCATTTT CASSKLQGRASNQPQHF
TRBJ2-1 TRBD1 TRBV20-1 . TGCAGTGCTTTCCGGACAGGGGTAGGCAATGAGCGGTTCTTC CSAFRTGVGNERFF
TRBJ1-6 . TRBV28 . TGTGCCAGCAGTTTGGGGCTAGCGAGTTCACCCCTCCACTTT CASSLGLASSPLHF
TRBJ2-1 TRBD2 TRBV6-4 . TGTGCCAGCAGTGACACGATTGGCGGGAGGGCCACAGATACGCAGTTCTTC CASSDTIGGRATDTQFF
TRBJ2-7 TRBD1 TRBV25-1 . TGTGCCAGCGTTGTAAGCGGACAGGGGATGGTGTACGAGCAGTACTTC CASVVSGQGMVYEQYF
TRBJ1-2 TRBD1 TRBV10-3 once TGTGCCATCAGTGAGAGGGGGCAAGGGTACACCTTC CAISERGQGYTF
TRBJ2-1 . TRBV11-3 many TGTGCCAGCAGCTTAGGATTCCCCCTTGTGCAGTTCTTC CASSLGFPLVQFF
TRBJ2-7 . TRBV3-1 many TGTGCCAGCAGCGAAACGAGGTACGAGCAGTACTTC CASSETRYEQYF
TRBJ2-1 TRBD1 TRBV7-9 . TGTGCCAGCAGCTTAGCAGGCGGGACAGGGATCAATGAGCAGTTCTTC CASSLAGGTGINEQFF
TRBJ1-3 . TRBV7-2 . TGTGCCAGCAGCTTAGTGGGGACTCCTGGAAACACCATATATTTT CASSLVGTPGNTIYF
TRBJ2-7 . TRBV5-1 . TGCGCCAGCAGCCCAAGGAGGGGTGGGTACGAGCAGTACTTC CASSPRRGGYEQYF
TRBJ2-3 TRBD2 TRBV20-1 . TGCAGTGCTGATAGCGGGGGGGCGACAGATACGCAGTATTTT CSADSGGATDTQYF
TRBJ2-5 TRBD2 TRBV24-1 . TGTGCCACCAGTGATCCCGGACTAGCGGGAGGAAAGTCCCAGTACTTC CATSDPGLAGGKSQYF
TRBJ2-7 TRBD2 TRBV7-6 few TGTGCCAGCAGCCCGGGACTAGCGGTCTACGAGCAGTACTTC CASSPGLAVYEQYF
TRBJ2-5 TRBD2 TRBV20-1 many TGCAGTGCTAGAGATCCGGGGGGGCAAGAGACCCAGTACTTC CSARDPGGQETQYF
TRBJ2-7 . TRBV6-6 . TGTGCCAGCAGTTACTCGAGTAGGAGCTTCGAGCAGTACTTC CASSYSSRSFEQYF